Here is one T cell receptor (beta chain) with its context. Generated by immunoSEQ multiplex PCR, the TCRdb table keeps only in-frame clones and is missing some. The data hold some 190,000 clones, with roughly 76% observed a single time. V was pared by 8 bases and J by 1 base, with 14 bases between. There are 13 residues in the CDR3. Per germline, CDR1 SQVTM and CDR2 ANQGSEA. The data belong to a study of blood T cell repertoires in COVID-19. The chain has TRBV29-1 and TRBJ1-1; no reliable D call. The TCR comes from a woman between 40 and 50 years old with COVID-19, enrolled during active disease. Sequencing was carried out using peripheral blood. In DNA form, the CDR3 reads TGCAGCACCAGGCTTTTCGAGAACACTGAAGCTTTCTTT. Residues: CSTRLFENTEAFF.